The 30 T cell receptor beta chains listed next were all sequenced from one sample in a study of T-cell memory formation after mild COVID-19. A single record per CDR3 protein comes from TCRdb applying MiXCR to the 5' RACE reads. The sample lists hundreds of thousands of distinct CDR3 sequences, 16% occurring once. The source material was PBMCs or a T cell subset sorted from them (not recorded which). The receptors here all came from a man younger than 35 who had mild COVID-19 (a few samples of this study predate the infection). Cell type and time point are not known.

V gene TRBV7-2 combines with J gene TRBJ2-3; 11 positions match TRBD2. Germline V gene sequence: CDR1 SGHTA, CDR2 FQGNSA. The CDR3 loop spans 15 amino acids. The J segment lost 5 bases and the V segment lost 3 bases, leaving 4 bases of the junction unmatched. For the CDR3, the DNA is TGTGCCAGCAGCTTGGTAGCGGGGGGGAAAGATACGCAGTATTTT. Amino acids: CASSLVAGGKDTQYF.

There are a few counts of this clonotype. The chain recombines TRBV4-1 with TRBJ2-3; no definite D call. This CDR3 is 17 amino acids long. Trimming shortened V by 3 bases and J by 1 base, and 17 bases separated the two germline ends. Germline V lookup: CDR1 MGHRA, CDR2 YSYEKL. The CDR3 DNA is TGCGCCAGCAGCCACGGAAGGAACACGGGCGGCACAGATACGCAGTATTTT. Residues: CASSHGRNTGGTDTQYF.

The V call is TRBV7-2, the J call TRBJ2-3; D is ambiguous. This CDR3 is 14 amino acids long. CDR1 and CDR2 (germline): SGHTA, FQGNSA. Trimming took 2 bases from V and 4 from J, leaving 10 bases between them. The CDR3 is CASSLTGTPDTQYF. The CDR3 coding sequence is TGTGCCAGCAGCTTAACGGGCACGCCAGATACGCAGTATTTT.

The chain joins TRBV7-3 to TRBJ2-2; 9 nucleotides agree with TRBD2. CDR1 is SGHTA and CDR2 is FQGTGA in the germline V gene. Losses at the gene ends were 2 bases for V and 4 bases for J; bases not matched to a gene: 5. There are 16 residues in the CDR3. In DNA form, the CDR3 reads TGTGCCAGCAGCTTACCCCAGCGGGGGGTCACCGGGGAGCTGTTTTTT. This translates into CASSLPQRGVTGELFF.

This clonotype was seen a few times. V usage is TRBV29-1 and J usage is TRBJ2-3; D is uncertain. V was shortened by 4 bases and J by 2 bases, with 10 bases between the two germline ends. The CDR3 totals 13 residues. Germline V gene sequence: CDR1 SQVTM, CDR2 ANQGSEA. CDR3 region: CSVVGRLTDTQYF. For the CDR3, the DNA is TGCAGCGTTGTGGGCAGGCTCACAGATACGCAGTATTTT.

The chain is built from TRBV2 and TRBJ2-1; 10 nucleotides align to TRBD2. After removal of 8 bases from V and 0 bases from J, the junction contained 13 bases not matched to a gene. This CDR3 is 18 amino acids long. Per the germline V gene, CDR1 is SNHLY and CDR2 is FYNNEI. DNA for the CDR3: TGTGCCAGCGGAGCCGCAGTAGCGGGGGGTCACTCCTACAATGAGCAGTTCTTC. This gives the protein CASGAAVAGGHSYNEQFF.

V gene TRBV30 combines with J gene TRBJ2-3, with D unresolved. V lost 7 bases and J 1 base, leaving 3 bases between the germline ends. The length of the CDR3 is 10 residues. CDR1 and CDR2 (germline): GTSNPN, SVGIG (reference sequence). The CDR3 sequence is CALGTDTQYF. CDR3 DNA: TGTGCCTTGGGCACAGATACGCAGTATTTT.

In its sample, this clonotype was seen a few times. The rearrangement links TRBV7-6 to TRBJ1-6, with a tentative D call TRBD1 (6 bases). V lost 4 bases to trimming and J lost 7 bases, with 14 bases between them. The CDR3 spans 15 residues. Germline values: CDR1 SGHVS, CDR2 FNYEAQ. This CDR3 is CASSSRTVTNSPLHF. For the CDR3, the DNA is TGTGCCAGCAGCTCCCGGACAGTTACGAATTCACCCCTCCACTTT.

The rearrangement uses TRBV6-5 and TRBJ1-6; D unclear. The CDR3 sequence is 17 residues long. The germline V and J ends were trimmed by 7 bases and 0 bases, with 16 bases remaining between them. CDR1 is MNHEY, CDR2 SVGAGI, per germline. The CDR3 region is CASTSWTLSSYNSPLHF. The CDR3 DNA is TGTGCCAGCACCTCGTGGACGTTGAGCTCCTATAATTCACCCCTCCACTTT.

This clonotype was observed many times. The V and J genes are TRBV3-1 and TRBJ1-2; D is possibly TRBD1 (6 bases). Looked up from germline, CDR1 is LGHDT and CDR2 is YNNKEL (reference sequence). The germline V and J ends were trimmed by 3 bases and 3 bases, with 14 bases remaining between them. The CDR3 runs to 15 residues. CDR3 DNA sequence: TGTGCCAGCAGCCACCGTTTTAAGGGGGACTATGGCTACACCTTC. Translation gives CASSHRFKGDYGYTF.

The J gene is TRBJ1-4, the V gene TRBV11-2; D is uncertain. Germline values: CDR1 SGHAT, CDR2 FQNNGV. The CDR3 has 14 amino acids. Trimming removed 1 base from V and 4 bases from J, with 7 bases in between. CDR3 bases: TGTGCCAGCAGCTTAGGCAGCCATAATGAAAAACTGTTTTTT. As protein: CASSLGSHNEKLFF.

The chain is built from TRBV6-5 and TRBJ2-3; 8 nucleotides match TRBD1. CDR1 is MNHEY and CDR2 is SVGAGI in the germline V gene. This CDR3 has 16 amino acids. The J segment lost 5 bases and the V segment lost 2 bases, leaving 9 bases of the junction unmatched. CDR3 DNA: TGTGCCAGCAGTTACCATGGGCAGGGGGCCTTAGATACGCAGTATTTT. Encoded protein: CASSYHGQGALDTQYF.

A few counts support this clonotype. CDR3 sequence (DNA): TGCAGTGCTCGACGGTTCGGGTGGCCAGATACGCAGTATTTT. This translates into CSARRFGWPDTQYF. The chain is built from TRBV20-1 and TRBJ2-3; D uncertain. Trimming shortened V by 5 bases and J by 4 bases, and 16 bases separated the two germline ends. This CDR3 has 14 amino acids. Germline V CDR1 and CDR2: DFQATT, SNEGSKA (reference sequence).

This clonotype was seen just once. The chain carries TRBV20-1 and TRBJ2-3; 7 positions match TRBD1. J was trimmed by 2 bases and V by 6 bases; bases with no gene match: 8. The CDR3 contains 14 residues. The germline V gene encodes CDR1 DFQATT and CDR2 SNEGSKA (reference sequence). The DNA of the CDR3 is TGCAGTGCGGTTACAGGGGACACCACAGATACGCAGTATTTT. It translates to CSAVTGDTTDTQYF.

This clonotype was detected many times. This chain connects TRBV19 to TRBJ1-1; D call uncertain. The germline V gene encodes CDR1 LNHDA and CDR2 SQIVND (reference sequence). CDR3 size: 14 residues. V lost 6 bases and J 1 base, leaving 12 bases between the germline ends. The CDR3 here is CASRDGGRNTEAFF. In DNA form, the CDR3 reads TGTGCCAGTAGAGACGGCGGCCGGAACACTGAAGCTTTCTTT.

This clonotype has only a few counts. This sequence joins TRBV10-3 and TRBJ2-1, with 10 bases that match TRBD1. Germline assignment: CDR1 ENHRY and CDR2 SYGVKD. CDR3 length equals 12 residues. V was clipped by 11 bases and J by 6 bases; unmatched bases: 4. CDR3 sequence: CALRTGGNEQFF. The CDR3, as DNA: TGTGCCCTGAGGACAGGGGGCAATGAGCAGTTCTTC.

This clonotype was observed a handful of times. V usage is TRBV11-2 and J usage is TRBJ2-5, with D possibly being TRBD1 or TRBD2 (5 bases each). The CDR3 extends over 13 amino acids. The germline gives CDR1 SGHAT, CDR2 FQNNGV. V was shortened by 5 bases and J by 5 bases, with 12 bases between the two germline ends. The DNA of the CDR3 is TGTGCCAGCAGCGCCCTGGGGGTGGAGACCCAGTACTTC. This sequence encodes CASSALGVETQYF.

This clonotype has at least ten counts. The chain's CDR3 is CASSPIWDRAETQYF. The CDR3 nucleotides are TGTGCCAGCAGCCCCATCTGGGACAGGGCAGAGACCCAGTACTTC. The chain has TRBV7-9 and TRBJ2-5, with 9 bases fitting TRBD1. The length of the CDR3 is 15 residues. The junction had 8 bases not matched to a gene; V was cut back by 5 bases and J by 4 bases. Germline V gives CDR1 SEHNR, CDR2 FQNEAQ (reference sequence).

This clonotype was observed many times. The chain carries TRBV15 and TRBJ1-1, with D possibly being TRBD1 (6 bases). Deletions cut 5 bases from V and 1 base from J, with 17 bases between. The CDR3 is made up of 16 amino acids. The germline V gene has CDR1 LNHNV and CDR2 YYDKDF (reference sequence). The DNA for the CDR3 is TGTGCCACCAGCCCCGGGACAAACCTGGGGAACACTGAAGCTTTCTTT. This encodes CATSPGTNLGNTEAFF.

This clonotype was seen once. J is TRBJ2-3 and V is TRBV7-6; perhaps TRBD2 as D (6 bases). CDR1 is SGHVS, CDR2 FNYEAQ, per germline. The CDR3 consists of 16 residues. V dropped 4 bases and J dropped 4 bases, with 18 bases sitting between them. Written as DNA, the CDR3 is TGTGCCAGCAGCTCCCGACTAGATGGTGGGGCAGATACGCAGTATTTT. Its protein is CASSSRLDGGADTQYF.

This sequence joins TRBV7-8 and TRBJ2-3; possibly TRBD2 for D (5 bases). This CDR3 is 13 amino acids long. Trimming stripped 3 bases from V and 6 bases from J, with 10 bases between. CDR1 is SGHVS and CDR2 is FQNEAQ in the germline V gene. The CDR3 spells CASSFLTGDTQYF. The CDR3 DNA follows: TGTGCCAGCAGCTTCCTTACGGGGGATACGCAGTATTTT.

This clonotype was found a few times. This chain joins TRBV11-2 and TRBJ2-7; no clear D. From germline, CDR1 is SGHAT and CDR2 FQNNGV. This CDR3 is built from 14 residues. The ends were cut back, 3 bases at V and 2 bases at J, with 11 bases in the middle. DNA for the CDR3: TGTGCCAGCAGCTTCAATCTGGGGACCTACGAGCAGTACTTC. This translates into CASSFNLGTYEQYF.

This clonotype was observed many times. The genes are TRBV6-5 and TRBJ2-7, with 9 positions matching TRBD1. The CDR3 is made up of 16 amino acids. Losses at the gene ends were 2 bases for V and 5 bases for J; bases not matched to a gene: 10. The germline V gene encodes CDR1 MNHEY and CDR2 SVGAGI. CDR3 region: CASSYNSGTGMNEQYF. The CDR3 DNA follows: TGTGCCAGCAGTTACAACTCGGGGACAGGGATGAACGAGCAGTACTTC.

This clonotype was found a few times. V gene TRBV5-1 combines with J gene TRBJ2-1, with TRBD1 identical over 7 bases. V lost 3 bases to trimming and J lost 2 bases; unmatched junction nucleotides: 5. Germline V gene lookup returns CDR1 SGHRS and CDR2 YFSETQ. The CDR3 totals 15 residues. The DNA for the CDR3 is TGCGCCAGCAGCTCGGGACAGCATCCCTACAATGAGCAGTTCTTC. Protein product: CASSSGQHPYNEQFF. The full variable domain, completed using reference TRBV5-1 and TRBJ2-1, is KAGVTQTPRYLIKTRGQQVTLSCSPISGHRSVSWYQQTPGQGLQFLFEYFSETQRNKGNFPGRFSGRQFSNSRSEMNVSTLELGDSALYLCASSSGQHPYNEQFFGPGTRLTVL.

CDR3 sequence: CASSEGQGMSSPLHF. CDR3 nucleotides: TGTGCCAGCAGCGAAGGACAGGGGATGAGTTCACCCCTCCACTTT. The V and J genes are TRBV7-2 and TRBJ1-6, with 9 bases fitting TRBD1. The CDR3 is 15 amino acids. The germline CDR1 and CDR2 sequences are SGHTA and FQGNSA. V was pared by 5 bases and J by 9 bases, with 8 bases of the junction left unmatched.

Ten or more counts support this clonotype. V and J are TRBV7-2 and TRBJ2-3; TRBD2 aligns across 7 bases. This CDR3 is built from 14 residues. Germline lookup yields CDR1 SGHTA and CDR2 FQGNSA. With 3 bases clipped from V and 5 bases from J, the junction kept 5 bases outside the gene matches. The DNA for the CDR3 is TGTGCCAGCAGCTTCCCTGGGGGGGAAGATACGCAGTATTTT. Translating gives CASSFPGGEDTQYF.

The DNA for the CDR3 is TGTGCCAGCAGCTTAGTTGTAGCGGGACAGCCGGGAGATACGCAGTATTTT. It translates to CASSLVVAGQPGDTQYF. This sequence joins TRBV7-2 and TRBJ2-3; possible D gene TRBD2, 8 bases. Trimming removed 1 base at V and 5 bases at J, with 19 bases between. The CDR3 has 17 amino acids. Germline assignment: CDR1 SGHTA and CDR2 FQGNSA.

This chain connects TRBV4-1 to TRBJ2-1, with D perhaps matching TRBD1 or TRBD2 (5 bases each). V gave up 3 bases and J gave up 8 bases, with 20 bases separating them. Germline V gives CDR1 MGHRA, CDR2 YSYEKL. The CDR3 totals 16 residues. CDR3 protein: CASSHNPRQLRDEQFF. CDR3 DNA: TGCGCCAGCAGCCATAACCCGAGACAGCTGAGGGATGAGCAGTTCTTC.

This chain joins TRBV25-1 and TRBJ2-3; 7 bases map to TRBD1. The CDR3 totals 16 residues. V shed 2 bases and J 0 bases; nucleotides not matched to a gene: 5. Germline V gene sequence: CDR1 MGHDK, CDR2 SYGVNS. The CDR3 reads CASSERGTASTDTQYF. Here the CDR3 DNA reads TGTGCCAGCAGTGAAAGGGGGACAGCGAGCACAGATACGCAGTATTTT. The entire variable domain, with the rest obtained from reference TRBV25-1 and TRBJ2-3, is as follows: EADIYQTPRYLVIGTGKKITLECSQTMGHDKMYWYQQDPGMELHLIHYSYGVNSTEKGDLSSESTVSRIRTEHFPLTLESARPSHTSQYLCASSERGTASTDTQYFGPGTRLTVL.

This clonotype was detected a few times. The chain carries TRBV5-1 and TRBJ2-1; 11 positions agree with TRBD2. V dropped 4 bases and J dropped 9; count of bases not matched to a gene: 9. In germline, CDR1 is SGHRS, CDR2 YFSETQ. The CDR3 runs 15 residues. The CDR3, as DNA: TGCGCCAGCAGCCTCACTAGCGGGGGTTCTTCTGAGCAGTTCTTC. Amino acids: CASSLTSGGSSEQFF.